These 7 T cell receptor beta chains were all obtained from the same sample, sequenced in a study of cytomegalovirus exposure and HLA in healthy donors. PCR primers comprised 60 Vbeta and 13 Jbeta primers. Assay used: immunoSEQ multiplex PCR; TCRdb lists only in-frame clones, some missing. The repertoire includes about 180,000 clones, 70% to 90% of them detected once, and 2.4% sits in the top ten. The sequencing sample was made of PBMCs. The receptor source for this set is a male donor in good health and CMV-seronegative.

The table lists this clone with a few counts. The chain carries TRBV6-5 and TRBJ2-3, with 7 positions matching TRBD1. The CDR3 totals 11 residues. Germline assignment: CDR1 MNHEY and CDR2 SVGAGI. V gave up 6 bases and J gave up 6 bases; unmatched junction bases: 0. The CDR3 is CASRDRDTQYF. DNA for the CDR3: TGTGCCAGCAGGGACAGGGATACGCAGTATTTT.

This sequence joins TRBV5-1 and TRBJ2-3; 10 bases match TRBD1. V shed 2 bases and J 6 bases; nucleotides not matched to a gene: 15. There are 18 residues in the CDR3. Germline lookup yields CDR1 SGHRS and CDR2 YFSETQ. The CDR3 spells CASSFRIGQGGSFDTQYF. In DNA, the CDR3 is TGCGCCAGCAGCTTTCGGATAGGACAGGGGGGGTCCTTTGATACGCAGTATTTT.

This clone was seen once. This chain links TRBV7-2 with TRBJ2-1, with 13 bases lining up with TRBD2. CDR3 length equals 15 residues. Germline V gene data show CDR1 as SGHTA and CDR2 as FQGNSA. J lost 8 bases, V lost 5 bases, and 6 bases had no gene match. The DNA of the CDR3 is TGTGCCAGCAGCGGACGACTAGCGGGGGGCTATGAGCAGTTCTTC. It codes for CASSGRLAGGYEQFF.

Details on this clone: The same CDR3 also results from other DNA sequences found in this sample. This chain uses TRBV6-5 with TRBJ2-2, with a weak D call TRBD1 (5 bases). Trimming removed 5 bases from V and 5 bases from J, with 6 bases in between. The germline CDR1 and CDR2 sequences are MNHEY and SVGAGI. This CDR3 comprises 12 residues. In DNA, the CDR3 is TGTGCCAGCAGTAGGGGAACCGGGGAGCTGTTTTTT. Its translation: CASSRGTGELFF.

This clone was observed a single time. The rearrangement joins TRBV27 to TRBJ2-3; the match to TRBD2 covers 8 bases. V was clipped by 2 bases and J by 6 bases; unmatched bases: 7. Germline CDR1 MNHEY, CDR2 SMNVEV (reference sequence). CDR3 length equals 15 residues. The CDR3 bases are TGTGCCAGCAGTTTACGCGGGGGGCTTCGGGATACGCAGTATTTT. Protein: CASSLRGGLRDTQYF.

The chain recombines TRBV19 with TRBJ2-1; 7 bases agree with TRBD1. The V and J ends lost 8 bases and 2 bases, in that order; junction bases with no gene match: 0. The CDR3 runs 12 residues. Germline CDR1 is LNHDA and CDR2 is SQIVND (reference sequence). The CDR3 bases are TGTGCCAGTCAGGGGGCCTACAATGAGCAGTTCTTC. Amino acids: CASQGAYNEQFF. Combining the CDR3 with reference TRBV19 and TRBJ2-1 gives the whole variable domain DGGITQSPKYLFRKEGQNVTLSCEQNLNHDAMYWYRQDPGQGLRLIYYSQIVNDFQKGDIAEGYSVSREKKESFPLTVTSAQKNPTAFYLCASQGAYNEQFFGPGTRLTVL.

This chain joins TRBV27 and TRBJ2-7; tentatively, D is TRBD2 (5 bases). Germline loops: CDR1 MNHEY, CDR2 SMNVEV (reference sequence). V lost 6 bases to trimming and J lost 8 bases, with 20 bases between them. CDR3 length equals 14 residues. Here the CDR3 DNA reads TGTGCCAGCAGGCCTACACATCCCGGGAATCAGCAGTACTTC. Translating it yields CASRPTHPGNQQYF.